What follows are 32 T cell receptor beta chains derived from one specimen sequenced in a study of T cells in Graves' hyperthyroidism and ophthalmopathy. TCR beta CDR3 regions were amplified from RNA transcripts. TCR CDR3 regions were first amplified by RT-PCR with HTBI primers. From the multiplex PCR reads, TCRdb called clonotypes with MiXCR, one entry per CDR3 protein. The sample has fewer than 650,000 distinct CDR3 sequences; 40% to 50% are singletons. Sequenced material: peripheral blood or thyroid tissue (not recorded which). All receptors come from an adult woman with Graves' disease, either hyperthyroidism or ophthalmopathy (not recorded which).

CDR3: CASSTTTGSYNQPQHF. CDR3 in DNA: TGTGCCAGCAGCACAACGACTGGGTCGTACAATCAGCCCCAGCATTTT. The V gene is TRBV9, the J gene TRBJ1-5, with D uncertain. The V gene lost 4 bases and the J gene lost 3 bases, with 17 bases spanning the gap. Per germline, CDR1 SGDLS and CDR2 YYNGEE. CDR3 length equals 16 residues.

The DNA of the CDR3 is TGTGCCAGCAGGCTGGGACAGGGAAGTTCACCCCTCCACTTT. Translation gives CASRLGQGSSPLHF. This rearrangement joins TRBV25-1 to TRBJ1-6; 9 bases fit TRBD1. J was trimmed by 9 bases and V by 6 bases; bases with no gene match: 6. Germline assignment: CDR1 MGHDK and CDR2 SYGVNS. The CDR3 consists of 14 residues.

The CDR3 sequence: CASSQGASPSYEQYF. CDR3 DNA sequence: TGCGCCAGCAGCCAAGGGGCGAGTCCCTCCTACGAGCAGTACTTC. The chain combines TRBV4-1 with TRBJ2-7, with D unclear. The germline CDR1 and CDR2 sequences are MGHRA and YSYEKL. With 1 base removed from V and 0 bases from J, the gap between germline ends came to 10 bases. The CDR3 spans 15 residues.

This chain connects TRBV7-2 to TRBJ1-5; 9 bases are a match to TRBD1. CDR3 length equals 14 residues. The V segment lost 9 bases and the J segment 7 bases; nucleotides outside the gene matches: 10. Germline V gene lookup returns CDR1 SGHTA and CDR2 FQGNSA. CDR3 loop: CASSQQGARQPQHF. The CDR3 nucleotides read TGTGCCAGTAGCCAACAGGGGGCGAGGCAGCCCCAGCATTTT. Drawing the rest from reference TRBV7-2 and TRBJ1-5, the complete variable domain is GAGVSQSPSNKVTEKGKDVELRCDPISGHTALYWYRQSLGQGLEFLIYFQGNSAPDKSGLPSDRFSAERTGGSVSTLTIQRTQQEDSAVYLCASSQQGARQPQHFGDGTRLSIL.

Details on this clonotype: In this CDR3 the conserved last residue, phenylalanine or tryptophan, is missing, so a read error is likely. This chain links TRBV5-1 with TRBJ2-5; D call uncertain. The germline CDR1 and CDR2 sequences are SGHRS and YFSETQ. The CDR3 spans 14 residues. V was trimmed by 1 base and J by 2 bases, leaving 9 bases between them. Here the CDR3 DNA reads TGCGCCAGCAGCTTGCAGGCCATTCAAGAGACCCAGTACCTC. Protein sequence: CASSLQAIQETQYL.

In its sample, this clonotype was seen a few times. The chain recombines TRBV7-2 with TRBJ2-5; D gene ambiguous. The CDR3 runs 14 residues. Trimming stripped 10 bases from V and 5 bases from J, with 20 bases between. Germline values: CDR1 SGHTA, CDR2 FQGNSA. CDR3 sequence reads: CATGNPPGLETQYF. The DNA of the CDR3 is TGTGCCACGGGCAATCCCCCAGGCTTGGAGACCCAGTACTTC.

This clonotype appeared many times. This chain joins TRBV6-5 and TRBJ1-1; D is possibly TRBD1 (6 bases). This CDR3 has 14 residues. V was cut by 5 bases and J by 1 base, with 11 bases left in between. Germline CDR1 is MNHEY and CDR2 is SVGAGI. The CDR3: CASSVPGANTEAFF. As DNA, the CDR3 is TGTGCCAGCAGTGTACCGGGGGCGAACACTGAAGCTTTCTTT.

This clonotype was recorded many times. V is TRBV10-3 and J is TRBJ2-5; possibly TRBD2 for D (6 bases). In germline, CDR1 is ENHRY, CDR2 SYGVKD. This CDR3 is built from 13 residues. V lost 8 bases and J 5 bases, leaving 15 bases between the germline ends. This chain's CDR3 is CAILGGVGETQYF. The CDR3 region has the DNA TGTGCCATCCTCGGCGGGGTGGGGGAGACCCAGTACTTC.

The chain carries TRBV29-1 and TRBJ1-1; D unresolved. This CDR3 is 14 amino acids long. Per germline, CDR1 SQVTM and CDR2 ANQGSEA. V lost 5 bases, J lost 4 bases, and 17 bases lay in between. CDR3 DNA sequence: TGCAGCGTTCCAGCCGGTGGGGAAGGCACTGAAGCTTTCTTT. It specifies CSVPAGGEGTEAFF.

The chain is built from TRBV28 and TRBJ1-1, with 7 bases matching TRBD1. This CDR3 is built from 12 residues. V dropped 5 bases and J dropped 10; count of bases not matched to a gene: 7. Germline assignment: CDR1 MDHEN and CDR2 SYDVKM. Written as DNA, the CDR3 is TGTGCCAGCAGTCCCGGGACAGCCAGAGCTTTCTTT. This codes for CASSPGTARAFF.

This clonotype was observed many times. The chain combines TRBV10-3 with TRBJ2-2; a possible D gene is TRBD2 (6 bases). Germline assignment: CDR1 ENHRY and CDR2 SYGVKD. V was trimmed by 2 bases and J by 1 base, leaving 11 bases between them. The CDR3 runs 16 residues. For the CDR3, the DNA is TGTGCCATCAGTGAGAGCAACGGGGGGAACACCGGGGAGCTGTTTTTT. The encoded protein is CAISESNGGNTGELFF.

This clonotype has ten or more counts. The chain has TRBV7-2 and TRBJ2-2; D possibly corresponds to TRBD1 (7 bases). V lost 2 bases and J lost 6, with 13 bases in between. Germline values: CDR1 SGHTA, CDR2 FQGNSA. The CDR3 spans 15 residues. As DNA, the CDR3 is TGTGCCAGCAGCTTACTTCAGGGGGGTCCCGGGGAGCTGTTTTTT. It translates to CASSLLQGGPGELFF. Filled out from reference TRBV7-2 and TRBJ2-2, the complete variable domain reads GAGVSQSPSNKVTEKGKDVELRCDPISGHTALYWYRQSLGQGLEFLIYFQGNSAPDKSGLPSDRFSAERTGGSVSTLTIQRTQQEDSAVYLCASSLLQGGPGELFFGEGSRLTVL.

This clonotype came up a few times. J is TRBJ2-7 and V is TRBV19; 15 bases fit TRBD2. With V trimmed by 6 bases and J by 4 bases, 10 bases remained unmatched. Germline loops: CDR1 LNHDA, CDR2 SQIVND (reference sequence). The CDR3 runs 17 residues. The chain's CDR3 is CASSPTGTSGRRYEQYF. Here the CDR3 DNA reads TGTGCCAGTAGCCCAACCGGGACTAGCGGGAGGCGGTACGAGCAGTACTTC.

J is TRBJ2-7 and V is TRBV20-1; D remains unclear. CDR1 is DFQATT and CDR2 is SNEGSKA in the germline V gene (reference sequence). This CDR3 spans 10 amino acids. Trimming took off 5 bases at V and 3 bases at J, with 5 bases between the two ends. The DNA of the CDR3 is TGCAGTGCTTATCACTACGAGCAGTACTTC. This sequence encodes CSAYHYEQYF.

This clonotype was observed at least ten times. J is TRBJ1-5 and V is TRBV20-1; D gene uncertain. Germline loops: CDR1 DFQATT, CDR2 SNEGSKA (reference sequence). The CDR3 contains 13 residues. V lost 6 bases and J 3 bases, leaving 12 bases between the germline ends. In DNA form, the CDR3 reads TGCAGTGCGATGGACCTCGTCAATCAGCCCCAGCATTTT. Protein: CSAMDLVNQPQHF.

This clonotype was counted a few times. J is TRBJ1-2 and V is TRBV11-2; the D is unclear. Germline V gives CDR1 SGHAT, CDR2 FQNNGV. There are 13 residues in the CDR3. The V gene lost 0 bases and the J gene lost 4 bases, with 6 bases spanning the gap. This CDR3 is CASSLEDLYGYTF. The CDR3 nucleotides are TGTGCCAGCAGCTTAGAGGACCTCTATGGCTACACCTTC.

As to this clonotype: A read error may be the cause here, since a much bigger clone is one base away. The rearrangement uses TRBV6-6 and TRBJ2-7; D perhaps matches TRBD1 (6 bases). Germline-derived CDR1 and CDR2 are MNHNY and SVGAGI (reference sequence). This CDR3 has 15 residues. CDR3 DNA: TGTGCCAGCAGTTACGGGACACCTAAAGACTACGGGCAGTACTTC. It codes for CASSYGTPKDYGQYF.

This rearrangement joins TRBV20-1 to TRBJ1-2, with TRBD1 identical over 8 bases. The V gene's germline CDR1 is DFQATT and CDR2 SNEGSKA (reference sequence). This CDR3 spans 16 amino acids. The junction had 16 bases not matched to a gene; V was cut back by 4 bases and J by 6 bases. Here the CDR3 reads CSAKQGGTSGDDGYTF. In nucleotides, the CDR3 is TGCAGTGCTAAACAGGGGGGCACTTCCGGGGACGATGGCTACACCTTC.

This clonotype has more than one count but fewer than ten. V usage is TRBV6-5 and J usage is TRBJ1-2; D is unresolved. Trimming removed 2 bases from V and 7 bases from J, with 11 bases in between. CDR1 and CDR2 (germline): MNHEY, SVGAGI. The CDR3 sequence is 13 residues long. The CDR3 DNA sequence: TGTGCCAGCAGTTACCTGGCTGGCGGTGGCTACACCTTC. Protein: CASSYLAGGGYTF.

At least ten counts were recorded for this clonotype. The CDR3 nucleotides read TGCAGTGCTCACTATAGCCCCACTAACTATGGCTACACCTTC. Protein product: CSAHYSPTNYGYTF. The rearrangement uses TRBV20-1 and TRBJ1-2; D remains unclear. The CDR3 runs 14 residues. Trimming removed 5 bases at V and 0 bases at J, with 13 bases between. Germline assignment: CDR1 DFQATT and CDR2 SNEGSKA (reference sequence).

This chain joins TRBV7-3 and TRBJ2-2, with D unclear. The CDR3 totals 12 residues. V dropped 5 bases and J dropped 9 bases, with 10 bases sitting between them. From germline, CDR1 is SGHTA and CDR2 FQGTGA. The CDR3 DNA follows: TGTGCCAGCAGCAGCCTTAGACGGGAGCTGTTTTTT. This gives the protein CASSSLRRELFF.

The J gene is TRBJ1-1, the V gene TRBV29-1; 10 bases match TRBD1. The CDR3 consists of 17 residues. Germline CDR1 is SQVTM and CDR2 is ANQGSEA. Trimming at V came to 7 bases and at J to 3 bases, leaving 17 bases not matched to a gene. The CDR3 protein is CSAYTGTGEFRYTEAFF. In DNA form, the CDR3 reads TGCAGCGCATATACCGGGACAGGGGAGTTTAGGTACACTGAAGCTTTCTTT.

A single count supports this clonotype. The rearrangement joins TRBV2 to TRBJ2-2, with 10 bases identical to TRBD2. Germline assignment: CDR1 SNHLY and CDR2 FYNNEI. The V and J ends lost 6 bases and 5 bases, in that order; junction bases with no gene match: 9. The CDR3 extends over 16 amino acids. CDR3 sequence reads: CASSPSGRGETGELFF. DNA of the CDR3: TGTGCCAGCAGCCCCAGCGGGAGGGGGGAGACCGGGGAGCTGTTTTTT. The full variable domain, its missing parts supplied by reference TRBV2 and TRBJ2-2, is EPEVTQTPSHQVTQMGQEVILRCVPISNHLYFYWYRQILGQKVEFLVSFYNNEISEKSEIFDDQFSVERPDGSNFTLKIRSTKLEDSAMYFCASSPSGRGETGELFFGEGSRLTVL.

The J gene is TRBJ2-5, the V gene TRBV5-5; a possible D gene is TRBD1 (6 bases). The CDR3 runs to 14 residues. Germline loops: CDR1 SGHKS, CDR2 YYEKEE (reference sequence). Trimming removed 1 base from V and 3 bases from J, with 10 bases in between. The CDR3 loop reads CASSLPGQKETQYF. The DNA for the CDR3 is TGTGCCAGCAGCTTGCCCGGACAGAAAGAGACCCAGTACTTC.

This clonotype has ten or more counts. The gene calls are TRBV3-1 and TRBJ1-5; the match to TRBD1 covers 9 bases. The V and J ends lost 5 bases and 7 bases, in that order; junction bases with no gene match: 6. Germline V gives CDR1 LGHDT, CDR2 YNNKEL (reference sequence). The CDR3 contains 14 residues. The CDR3 here is CASSGTGSVQPQHF. The CDR3 coding sequence is TGTGCCAGCAGCGGGACAGGGTCAGTGCAGCCCCAGCATTTT.

CDR3 protein: CAWRRGDRARAFF. CDR3 DNA sequence: TGTGCCTGGAGGCGGGGAGACAGGGCGAGGGCTTTCTTT. V usage is TRBV30 and J usage is TRBJ1-1, with TRBD1 matching over 7 bases. CDR1 GTSNPN and CDR2 SVGIG come from the germline V gene (reference sequence). CDR3 length equals 13 residues. V shed 3 bases, J shed 11 bases, and the junction held 12 bases outside the gene matches.

The chain carries TRBV25-1 and TRBJ1-4; TRBD1 aligns across 9 bases. The V gene end was trimmed by 4 bases and the J gene end by 7 bases; junction bases not matched to a gene: 4. The CDR3 totals 14 residues. CDR1 is MGHDK and CDR2 is SYGVNS in the germline V gene. In DNA form, the CDR3 reads TGTGCCAGCAGTGTACAGGGGGCGTCTGAAAAACTGTTTTTT. This translates into CASSVQGASEKLFF.

This clonotype was seen repeatedly, ten times or more. V usage is TRBV3-1 and J usage is TRBJ1-1; possibly TRBD1 for D (5 bases). Trimming shortened V by 2 bases and J by 0 bases, and 7 bases separated the two germline ends. In germline, CDR1 is LGHDT, CDR2 YNNKEL (reference sequence). The CDR3 length is 14 residues. CDR3 nucleotides: TGTGCCAGCAGCCAAATGACAGTGAACACTGAAGCTTTCTTT. It yields the protein CASSQMTVNTEAFF.

The chain uses TRBV10-3 and TRBJ2-7, with 9 nucleotides matching TRBD2. The J call may be in error: the DNA end matches TRBJ2-1 better. The CDR3 loop spans 14 amino acids. From germline, CDR1 is ENHRY and CDR2 SYGVKD. This chain's CDR3 is CAIMSSGTENEQFF. The CDR3 DNA is TGTGCCATCATGTCTAGCGGGACAGAGAATGAGCAGTTCTTC.

The V call is TRBV5-1, the J call TRBJ2-5; 8 bases line up with TRBD1. The CDR3 is made up of 16 amino acids. Germline-derived CDR1 and CDR2 are SGHRS and YFSETQ. V gave up 0 bases and J gave up 5 bases; unmatched junction bases: 9. This chain's CDR3 is CASSLVPVTGVETQYF. The DNA of the CDR3 is TGCGCCAGCAGCTTGGTCCCTGTGACAGGGGTCGAGACCCAGTACTTC.

There are a few counts of this clonotype. The chain joins TRBV19 to TRBJ2-5; 7 bases are shared with TRBD1. The V gene end was trimmed by 5 bases and the J gene end by 3 bases; junction bases not matched to a gene: 9. This CDR3 is 15 amino acids long. Germline CDR1 reads LNHDA; CDR2 reads SQIVND (reference sequence). CDR3 DNA sequence: TGTGCCAGTAGTGCGTCAGGGGGAGTAAAAGAGACCCAGTACTTC. Protein: CASSASGGVKETQYF.

This clonotype has only a few counts. This chain joins TRBV19 and TRBJ2-3; 7 nucleotides match TRBD2. With V trimmed by 11 bases and J by 2 bases, 7 bases remained unmatched. The CDR3 sequence is 13 residues long. In germline, CDR1 is LNHDA, CDR2 SQIVND (reference sequence). CDR3 protein: CASTAGPTDTQYF. CDR3 in DNA: TGTGCCTCAACAGCGGGACCCACAGATACGCAGTATTTT.